The text below deals with one T cell receptor (beta chain). This sample was included in a study of T cell responses to AZD1222 COVID-19 vaccine. Germline V CDR1 and CDR2: LNHDA, SQIVND (reference sequence). This CDR3 comprises 17 residues. V was clipped by 4 bases and J by 3 bases, with 21 bases between them. The repertoire was sequenced with immunoSEQ multiplex PCR; TCRdb's copy has only in-frame clones and lacks some. There are some 180,000 clones in the sample; around 89% occur only once, and under 6.5% lies in the top ten. The sequence was obtained from an adult in good health. The material sequenced was peripheral blood, taken on day 0 of AZD1222 vaccination. The chain is built from TRBV19 and TRBJ1-2; D is perhaps TRBD1 (6 bases). CDR3 loop: CASSTPMSGQRDYGYTF. CDR3 in DNA: TGTGCCAGTAGTACCCCAATGAGCGGACAGCGGGACTATGGCTACACCTTC.